The clone carrying this TCR beta chain was counted a few times. Its antigen is still unknown. The sample belongs to a study of T cells in Graves' hyperthyroidism and ophthalmopathy. The study based diagnoses on clinical symptoms, serum thyroxine and TRAb, thyroid ultrasound and orbital computed tomography. Amplification of TCR beta CDR3 regions used RNA as the template. When the TCR CDR3 underwent first-round RT-PCR, the HTBI primer set was used. One entry per CDR3 protein results from TCRdb running MiXCR on the multiplex PCR reads. The data contain about 640,000 distinct CDR3 sequences, around 21% of them seen just once; the ten biggest clones take up 30% to 40%. V was clipped by 2 bases and J by 0 bases, with 8 bases between them. The CDR3 length is 15 residues. Germline V gene data show CDR1 as SNHLY and CDR2 as FYNNEI. Whole-study results and caveats: In simple terms, a model built on 13 V-J features told ophthalmopathy apart from stable hyperthyroidism.

The sequenced material came from blood. V gene TRBV2 combines with J gene TRBJ2-1; D unresolved. The clonotype comes from a man between 25 and 39 years old with Graves' ophthalmopathy. The CDR3 DNA follows: TGTGCCAGCAGTGAATTACACAGCTCCTACAATGAGCAGTTCTTC. This translates into CASSELHSSYNEQFF. Full variable domain (outside the CDR3, taken from reference TRBV2 and TRBJ2-1): EPEVTQTPSHQVTQMGQEVILRCVPISNHLYFYWYRQILGQKVEFLVSFYNNEISEKSEIFDDQFSVERPDGSNFTLKIRSTKLEDSAMYFCASSELHSSYNEQFFGPGTRLTVL.